What follows are 5 T cell receptor beta chains derived from one specimen sequenced in a study of CD4 T cells in relation to SARS-CoV-2 and coronaviruses. The antigens these receptors bind are not known. Assay used: immunoSEQ multiplex PCR; TCRdb lists only in-frame clones, some missing. The sample holds 20,000 to 25,000 clones, roughly three quarters seen once. Unexposed donor CD4+ T cells date from 2011-2018, before the COVID-19 pandemic. After around nine days of culture, CD4+ T cells were isolated. Sequencing used CD4+ T cells from PBMCs, cultured in vitro. Receptor source: a human donor in good health.

The chain carries TRBV24-1 and TRBJ1-3; no clear D. The germline gives CDR1 KGHDR, CDR2 SFDVKD. The CDR3 has 12 residues. V dropped 1 base and J dropped 3 bases, with 0 bases sitting between them. The CDR3 bases are TGTGCCACCAGTGATTTTGGAAACACCATATATTTT. Its protein product is CATSDFGNTIYF.

The chain recombines TRBV12-3 or TRBV12-4 with TRBJ1-1; the D is unclear. V was shortened by 3 bases and J by 9 bases, with 8 bases between the two germline ends. CDR3 size: 11 residues. The CDR3 DNA sequence: TGTGCCAGCAGTTTCGAGAAGAAAGCTTTCTTT. Its translation is CASSFEKKAFF.

The rearrangement joins TRBV7-8 to TRBJ1-1; 8 bases are shared with TRBD1. The germline gives CDR1 SGHVS, CDR2 FQNEAQ. There are 17 residues in the CDR3. V shed 0 bases and J 4 bases; nucleotides not matched to a gene: 10. CDR3 residues: CASSLAVGQGASTEAFF. The CDR3 DNA follows: TGTGCCAGCAGCTTAGCTGTTGGGCAGGGGGCCTCCACTGAAGCTTTCTTT. Together with reference TRBV7-8 and TRBJ1-1, the CDR3 gives the full variable domain: GAGVSQSPRYKVAKRGQDVALRCDPISGHVSLFWYQQALGQGPEFLTYFQNEAQLDKSGLPSDRFFAERPEGSVSTLKIQRTQQEDSAVYLCASSLAVGQGASTEAFFGQGTRLTVV.

The chain uses TRBV10-3 and TRBJ1-2, with TRBD1 as a possible D gene (6 bases). Germline V gene lookup returns CDR1 ENHRY and CDR2 SYGVKD. The CDR3 is made up of 14 amino acids. V lost 6 bases and J 4 bases, leaving 15 bases between the germline ends. CDR3 in DNA: TGTGCCATCAGCGCGGACAGAGGGGTCTATGGCTACACCTTC. It specifies CAISADRGVYGYTF.

V and J are TRBV9 and TRBJ2-2; D gene uncertain. Trimming took off 6 bases at V and 5 bases at J, with 17 bases between the two ends. The CDR3 covers 15 residues. Looked up from germline, CDR1 is SGDLS and CDR2 is YYNGEE. The CDR3 is CASTLGQYLTGELFF. The CDR3 nucleotides read TGTGCCAGCACCCTAGGGCAGTACCTAACCGGGGAGCTGTTTTTT.